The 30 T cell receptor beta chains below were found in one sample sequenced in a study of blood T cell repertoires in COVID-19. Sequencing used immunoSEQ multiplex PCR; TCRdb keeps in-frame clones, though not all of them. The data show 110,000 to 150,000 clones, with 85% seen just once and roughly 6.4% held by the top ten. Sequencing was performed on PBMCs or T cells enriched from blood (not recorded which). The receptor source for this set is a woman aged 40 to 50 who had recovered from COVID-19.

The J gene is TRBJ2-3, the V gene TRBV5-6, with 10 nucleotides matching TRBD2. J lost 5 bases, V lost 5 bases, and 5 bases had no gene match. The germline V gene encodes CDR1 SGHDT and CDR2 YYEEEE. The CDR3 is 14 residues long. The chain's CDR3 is CASSSSGSVDTQYF. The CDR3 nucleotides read TGTGCCAGCAGTTCTAGCGGGAGTGTAGATACGCAGTATTTT.

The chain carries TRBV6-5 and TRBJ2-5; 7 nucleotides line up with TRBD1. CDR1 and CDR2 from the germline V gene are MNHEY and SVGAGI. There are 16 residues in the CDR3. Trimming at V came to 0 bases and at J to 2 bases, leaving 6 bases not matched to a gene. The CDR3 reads CASSYSTRTGQETQYF. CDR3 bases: TGTGCCAGCAGTTACTCTACCCGGACAGGACAAGAGACCCAGTACTTC.

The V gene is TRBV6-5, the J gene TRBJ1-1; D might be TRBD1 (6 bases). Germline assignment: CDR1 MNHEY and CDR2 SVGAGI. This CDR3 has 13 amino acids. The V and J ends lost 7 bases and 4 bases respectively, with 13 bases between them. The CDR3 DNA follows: TGTGCCAGCACAGGGGCCGGAACCACTGAAGCTTTCTTT. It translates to CASTGAGTTEAFF.

The CDR3 here is CASRRTVGQRGGQGDTQYF. For the CDR3, the DNA is TGTGCCAGCCGCCGGACAGTTGGACAGCGGGGGGGCCAGGGAGATACGCAGTATTTT. This chain uses TRBV2 with TRBJ2-3, with TRBD2 matching over 10 bases. This CDR3 region has 19 residues. Germline CDR1 and CDR2: SNHLY and FYNNEI. V lost 8 bases and J lost 5; bases outside the gene matches: 22. Using reference TRBV2 and TRBJ2-3 for the parts outside the CDR3, the full variable domain is EPEVTQTPSHQVTQMGQEVILRCVPISNHLYFYWYRQILGQKVEFLVSFYNNEISEKSEIFDDQFSVERPDGSNFTLKIRSTKLEDSAMYFCASRRTVGQRGGQGDTQYFGPGTRLTVL.

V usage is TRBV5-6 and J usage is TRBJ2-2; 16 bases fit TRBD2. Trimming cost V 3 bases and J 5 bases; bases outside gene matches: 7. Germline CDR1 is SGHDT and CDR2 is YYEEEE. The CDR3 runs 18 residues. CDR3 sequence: CASSYPGLAGGPTGELFF. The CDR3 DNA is TGTGCCAGCAGCTATCCGGGACTAGCGGGAGGGCCGACCGGGGAGCTGTTTTTT.

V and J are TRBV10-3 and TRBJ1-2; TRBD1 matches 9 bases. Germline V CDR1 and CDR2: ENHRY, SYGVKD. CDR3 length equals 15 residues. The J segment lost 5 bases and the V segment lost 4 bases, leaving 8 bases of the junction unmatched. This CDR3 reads CAISGAQGAGYGYTF. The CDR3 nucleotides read TGTGCCATCAGTGGAGCACAGGGGGCGGGGTATGGCTACACCTTC.

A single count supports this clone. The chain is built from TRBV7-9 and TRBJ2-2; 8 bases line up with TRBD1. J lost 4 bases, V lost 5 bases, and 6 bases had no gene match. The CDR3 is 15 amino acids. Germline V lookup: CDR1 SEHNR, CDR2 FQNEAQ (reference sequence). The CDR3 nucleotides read TGTGCCAGCAGCGCCGACAGGGGAAGCACCGGGGAGCTGTTTTTT. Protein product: CASSADRGSTGELFF. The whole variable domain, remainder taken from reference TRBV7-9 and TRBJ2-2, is DTGVSQNPRHKITKRGQNVTFRCDPISEHNRLYWYRQTLGQGPEFLTYFQNEAQLEKSRLLSDRFSAERPKGSFSTLEIQRTEQGDSAMYLCASSADRGSTGELFFGEGSRLTVL.

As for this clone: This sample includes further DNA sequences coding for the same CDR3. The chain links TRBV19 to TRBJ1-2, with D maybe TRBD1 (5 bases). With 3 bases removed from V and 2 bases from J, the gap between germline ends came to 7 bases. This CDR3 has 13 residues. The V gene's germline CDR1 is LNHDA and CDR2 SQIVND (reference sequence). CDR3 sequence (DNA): TGTGCCAGTAGTATGCAGGGAAACTATGGCTACACCTTC. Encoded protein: CASSMQGNYGYTF.

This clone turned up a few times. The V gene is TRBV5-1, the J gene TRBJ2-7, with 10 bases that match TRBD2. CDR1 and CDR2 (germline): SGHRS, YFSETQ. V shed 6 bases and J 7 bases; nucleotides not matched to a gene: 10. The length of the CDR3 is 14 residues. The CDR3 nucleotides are TGCGCCAGCATGAGGACTAGCGGTCCTGGGGAGCAGTACTTC. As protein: CASMRTSGPGEQYF.

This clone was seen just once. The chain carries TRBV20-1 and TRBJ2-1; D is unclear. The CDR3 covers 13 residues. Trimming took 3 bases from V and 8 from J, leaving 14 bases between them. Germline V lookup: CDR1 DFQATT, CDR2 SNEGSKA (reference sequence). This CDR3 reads CSASVPSDDEQFF. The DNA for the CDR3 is TGCAGTGCTAGTGTCCCGAGCGACGATGAGCAGTTCTTC.

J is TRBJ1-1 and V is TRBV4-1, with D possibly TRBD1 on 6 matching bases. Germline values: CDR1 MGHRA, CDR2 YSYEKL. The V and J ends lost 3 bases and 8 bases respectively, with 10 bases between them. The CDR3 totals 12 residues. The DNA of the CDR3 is TGCGCCAGCAGCCACTCTACAGGGGAAGCTTTCTTT. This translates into CASSHSTGEAFF.

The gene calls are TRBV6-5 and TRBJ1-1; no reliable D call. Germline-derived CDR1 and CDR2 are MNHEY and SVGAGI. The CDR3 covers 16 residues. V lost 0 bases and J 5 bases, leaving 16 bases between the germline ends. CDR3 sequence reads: CASSYSPAVERTEAFF. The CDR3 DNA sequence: TGTGCCAGCAGTTACTCGCCCGCGGTGGAACGGACTGAAGCTTTCTTT.

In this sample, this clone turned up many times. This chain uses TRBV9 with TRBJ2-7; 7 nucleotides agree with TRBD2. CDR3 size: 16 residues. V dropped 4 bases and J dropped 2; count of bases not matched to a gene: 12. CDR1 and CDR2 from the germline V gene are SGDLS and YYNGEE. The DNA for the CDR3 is TGTGCCAGCAGCCAAGGAGGGGCTAGCGGAGCCTACGAGCAGTACTTC. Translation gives CASSQGGASGAYEQYF.

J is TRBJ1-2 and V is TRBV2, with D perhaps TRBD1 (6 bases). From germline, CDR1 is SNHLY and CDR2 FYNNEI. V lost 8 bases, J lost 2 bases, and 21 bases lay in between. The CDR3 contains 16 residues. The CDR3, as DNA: TGTGCCAGCCCTAGAGCACAGGGAAACTCGAACTATGGCTACACCTTC. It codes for CASPRAQGNSNYGYTF.

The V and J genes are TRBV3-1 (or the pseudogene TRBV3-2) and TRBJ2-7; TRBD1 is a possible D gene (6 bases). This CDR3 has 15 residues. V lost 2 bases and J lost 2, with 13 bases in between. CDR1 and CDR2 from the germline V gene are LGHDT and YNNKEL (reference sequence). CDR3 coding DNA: TGTGCCAGCAGCCAATTGAGGGGGAGCGCCTACGAGCAGTACTTC. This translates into CASSQLRGSAYEQYF.

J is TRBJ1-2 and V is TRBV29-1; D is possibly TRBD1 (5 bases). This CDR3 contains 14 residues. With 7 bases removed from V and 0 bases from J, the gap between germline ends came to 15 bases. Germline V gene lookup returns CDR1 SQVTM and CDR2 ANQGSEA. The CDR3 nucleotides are TGCAGCGCCCTGAACGGGGGGTCTAACTATGGCTACACCTTC. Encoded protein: CSALNGGSNYGYTF.

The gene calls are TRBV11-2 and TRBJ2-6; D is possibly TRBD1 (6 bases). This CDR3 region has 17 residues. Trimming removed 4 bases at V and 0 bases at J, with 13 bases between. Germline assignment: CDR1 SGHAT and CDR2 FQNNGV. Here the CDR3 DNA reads TGTGCCAGCAGCTCCACAGGGTTCCTCTCTGGGGCCAACGTCCTGACTTTC. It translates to CASSSTGFLSGANVLTF.

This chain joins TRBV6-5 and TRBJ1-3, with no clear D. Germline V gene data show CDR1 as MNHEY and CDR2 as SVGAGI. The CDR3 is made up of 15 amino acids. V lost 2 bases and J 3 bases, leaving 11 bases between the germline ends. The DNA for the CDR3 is TGTGCCAGCAGTTACACTTTGGAGGGTGGAAACACCATATATTTT. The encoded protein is CASSYTLEGGNTIYF.

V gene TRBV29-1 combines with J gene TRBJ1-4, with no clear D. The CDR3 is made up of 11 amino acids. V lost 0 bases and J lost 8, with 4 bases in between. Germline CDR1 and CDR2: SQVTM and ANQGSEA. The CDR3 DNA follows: TGCAGCGTTGAAGAACAGGAAAAACTGTTTTTT. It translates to CSVEEQEKLFF.

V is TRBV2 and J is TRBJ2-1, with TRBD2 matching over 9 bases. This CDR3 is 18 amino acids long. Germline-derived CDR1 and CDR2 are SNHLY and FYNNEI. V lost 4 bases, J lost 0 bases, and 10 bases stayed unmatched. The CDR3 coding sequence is TGTGCCAGCAGTGCCAGTGGCGGGAGGGACCGCTCCTACAATGAGCAGTTCTTC. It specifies CASSASGGRDRSYNEQFF.

This CDR3 is CASSLVGESGNTIYF. The DNA of the CDR3 is TGCGCCAGCAGCTTGGTTGGGGAGAGTGGAAACACCATATATTTT. V and J are TRBV5-1 and TRBJ1-3; no reliable D call. Per germline, CDR1 SGHRS and CDR2 YFSETQ. The CDR3 is 15 amino acids. Trimming left V 0 bases short and J 3 bases short, with 10 bases between.

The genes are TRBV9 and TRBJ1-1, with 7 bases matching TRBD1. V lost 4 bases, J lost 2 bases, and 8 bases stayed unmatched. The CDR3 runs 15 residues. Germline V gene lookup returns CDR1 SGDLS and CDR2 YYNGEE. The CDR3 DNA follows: TGTGCCAGCAGCCCACGGGGACAGCTCAACACTGAAGCTTTCTTT. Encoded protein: CASSPRGQLNTEAFF.

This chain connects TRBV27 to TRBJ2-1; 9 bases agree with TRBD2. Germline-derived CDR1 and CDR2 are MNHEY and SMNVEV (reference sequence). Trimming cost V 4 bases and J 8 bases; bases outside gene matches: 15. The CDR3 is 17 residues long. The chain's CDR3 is CASSSPPGLALLDEQFF. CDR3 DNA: TGTGCCAGCAGTTCGCCGCCGGGACTAGCACTTCTCGATGAGCAGTTCTTC.

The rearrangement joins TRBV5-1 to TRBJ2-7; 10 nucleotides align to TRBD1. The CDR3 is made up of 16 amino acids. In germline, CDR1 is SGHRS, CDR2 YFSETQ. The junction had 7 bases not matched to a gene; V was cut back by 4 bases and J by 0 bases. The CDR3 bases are TGCGCCAGCAGCGCGGACAGGGGGTCAGGCTCCTACGAGCAGTACTTC. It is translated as CASSADRGSGSYEQYF. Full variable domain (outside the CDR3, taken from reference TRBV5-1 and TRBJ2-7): KAGVTQTPRYLIKTRGQQVTLSCSPISGHRSVSWYQQTPGQGLQFLFEYFSETQRNKGNFPGRFSGRQFSNSRSEMNVSTLELGDSALYLCASSADRGSGSYEQYFGPGTRLTVT.

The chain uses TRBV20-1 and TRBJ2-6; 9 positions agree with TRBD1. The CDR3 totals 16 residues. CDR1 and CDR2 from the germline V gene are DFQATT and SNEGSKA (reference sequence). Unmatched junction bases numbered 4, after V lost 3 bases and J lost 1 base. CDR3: CSASTGGRSGANVLTF. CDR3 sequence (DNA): TGCAGTGCTAGTACAGGGGGCAGGTCTGGGGCCAACGTCCTGACTTTC.

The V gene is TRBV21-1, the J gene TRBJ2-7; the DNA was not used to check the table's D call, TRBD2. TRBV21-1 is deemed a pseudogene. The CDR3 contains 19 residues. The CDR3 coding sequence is TGTGCCAGCAGCAAAGCGCAGGCGGGGGGGCCTGTGTTCGCCTACGAGCAGTACTTC. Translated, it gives CASSKAQAGGPVFAYEQYF.

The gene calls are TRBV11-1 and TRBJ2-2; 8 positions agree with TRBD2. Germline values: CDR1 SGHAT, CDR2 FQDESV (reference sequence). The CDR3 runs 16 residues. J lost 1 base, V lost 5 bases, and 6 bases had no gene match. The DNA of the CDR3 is TGTGCCAGCAGCCCCGGAGCGGGGGTGAACACCGGGGAGCTGTTTTTT. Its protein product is CASSPGAGVNTGELFF.

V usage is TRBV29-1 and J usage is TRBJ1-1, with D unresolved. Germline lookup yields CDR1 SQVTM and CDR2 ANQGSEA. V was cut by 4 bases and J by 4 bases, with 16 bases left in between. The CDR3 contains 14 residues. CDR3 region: CSVALPGYVTEAFF. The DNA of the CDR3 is TGCAGCGTTGCGTTACCGGGATACGTCACTGAAGCTTTCTTT.

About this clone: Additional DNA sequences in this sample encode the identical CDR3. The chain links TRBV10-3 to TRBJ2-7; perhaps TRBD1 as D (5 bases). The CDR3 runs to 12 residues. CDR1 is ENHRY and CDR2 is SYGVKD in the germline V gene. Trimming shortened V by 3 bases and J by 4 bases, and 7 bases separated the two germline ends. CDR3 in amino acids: CAISERGYEQYF. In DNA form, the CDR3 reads TGTGCCATCAGTGAAAGGGGTTACGAGCAGTACTTC.

CDR3 protein: CASSLSGRKQFF. In DNA, the CDR3 is TGTGCCAGCAGTTTGAGCGGGAGAAAGCAGTTCTTC. V gene TRBV12-3 or TRBV12-4 combines with J gene TRBJ2-1, with 8 bases fitting TRBD2. V trimming: 3 bases; J trimming: 11 bases; junction bases outside the gene matches: 3. The CDR3 has 12 amino acids.